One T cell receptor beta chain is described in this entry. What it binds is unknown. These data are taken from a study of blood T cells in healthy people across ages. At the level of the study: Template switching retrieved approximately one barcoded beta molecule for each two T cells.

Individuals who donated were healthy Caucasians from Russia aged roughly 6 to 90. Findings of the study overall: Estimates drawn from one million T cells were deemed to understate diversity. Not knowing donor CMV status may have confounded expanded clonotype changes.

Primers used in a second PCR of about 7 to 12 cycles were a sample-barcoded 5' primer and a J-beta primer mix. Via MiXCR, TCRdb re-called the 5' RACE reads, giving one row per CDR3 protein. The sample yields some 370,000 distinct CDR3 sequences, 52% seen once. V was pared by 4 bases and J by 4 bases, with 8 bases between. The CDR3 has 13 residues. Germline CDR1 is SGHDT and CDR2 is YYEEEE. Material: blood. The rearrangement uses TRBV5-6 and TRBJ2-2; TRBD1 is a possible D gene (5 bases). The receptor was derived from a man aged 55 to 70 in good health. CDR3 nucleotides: TGTGCCAGCAGCACCAGGGTCACCGGGGAGCTGTTTTTT. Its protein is CASSTRVTGELFF. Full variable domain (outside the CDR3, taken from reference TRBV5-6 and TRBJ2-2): DAGVTQSPTHLIKTRGQQVTLRCSPKSGHDTVSWYQQALGQGPQFIFQYYEEEERQRGNFPDRFSGHQFPNYSSELNVNALLLGDSALYLCASSTRVTGELFFGEGSRLTVL.